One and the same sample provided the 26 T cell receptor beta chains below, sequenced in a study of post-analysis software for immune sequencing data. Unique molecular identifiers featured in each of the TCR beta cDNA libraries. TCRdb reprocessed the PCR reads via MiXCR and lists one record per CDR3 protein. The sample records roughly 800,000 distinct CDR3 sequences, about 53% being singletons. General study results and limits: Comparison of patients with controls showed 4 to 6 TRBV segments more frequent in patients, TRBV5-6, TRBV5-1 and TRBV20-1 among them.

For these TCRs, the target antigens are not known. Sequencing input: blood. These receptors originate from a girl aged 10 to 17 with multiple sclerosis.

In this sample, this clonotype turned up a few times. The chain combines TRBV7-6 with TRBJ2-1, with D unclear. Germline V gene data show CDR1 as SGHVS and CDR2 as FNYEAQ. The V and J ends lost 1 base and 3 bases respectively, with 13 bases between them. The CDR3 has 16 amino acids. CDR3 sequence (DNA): TGTGCCAGCAGCTTAGTTGGCACGCCGGGCTACAATGAGCAGTTCTTC. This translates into CASSLVGTPGYNEQFF. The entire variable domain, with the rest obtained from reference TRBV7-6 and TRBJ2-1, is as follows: GAGVSQSPRYKVTKRGQDVALRCDPISGHVSLYWYRQALGQGPEFLTYFNYEAQQDKSGLPNDRFSAERPEGSISTLTIQRTEQRDSAMYRCASSLVGTPGYNEQFFGPGTRLTVL.

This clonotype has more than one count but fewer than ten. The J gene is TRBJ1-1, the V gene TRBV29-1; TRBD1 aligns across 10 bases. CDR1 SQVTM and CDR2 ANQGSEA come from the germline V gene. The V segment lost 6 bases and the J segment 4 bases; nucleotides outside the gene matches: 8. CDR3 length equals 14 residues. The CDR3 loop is CSVTVTGGGTEAFF. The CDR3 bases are TGCAGCGTGACCGTGACAGGGGGCGGCACTGAAGCTTTCTTT.

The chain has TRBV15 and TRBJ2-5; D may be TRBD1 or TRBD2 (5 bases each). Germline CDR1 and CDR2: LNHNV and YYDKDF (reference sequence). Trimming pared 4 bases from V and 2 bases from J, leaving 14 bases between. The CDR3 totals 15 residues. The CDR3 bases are TGTGCCACCAGCATCCGTCAGGGAGTTCAAGAGACCCAGTACTTC. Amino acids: CATSIRQGVQETQYF. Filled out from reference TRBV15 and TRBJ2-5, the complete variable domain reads DAMVIQNPRYQVTQFGKPVTLSCSQTLNHNVMYWYQQKSSQAPKLLFHYYDKDFNNEADTPDNFQSRRPNTSFCFLDIRSPGLGDTAMYLCATSIRQGVQETQYFGPGTRLLVL.

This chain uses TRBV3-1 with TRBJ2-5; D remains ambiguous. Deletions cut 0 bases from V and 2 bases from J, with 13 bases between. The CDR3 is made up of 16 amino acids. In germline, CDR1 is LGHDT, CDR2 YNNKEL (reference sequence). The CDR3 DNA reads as TGTGCCAGCAGCCAAGAAGGCGGCTCGACTCAAGAGACCCAGTACTTC. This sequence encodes CASSQEGGSTQETQYF.

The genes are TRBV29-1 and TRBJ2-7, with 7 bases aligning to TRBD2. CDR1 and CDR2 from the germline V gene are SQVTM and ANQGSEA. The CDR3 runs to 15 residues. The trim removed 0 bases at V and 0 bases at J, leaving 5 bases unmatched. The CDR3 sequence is CSVEDQKRDSYEQYF. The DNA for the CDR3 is TGCAGCGTTGAAGATCAGAAGCGGGACTCCTACGAGCAGTACTTC.

CDR3 sequence reads: CASSVGPGTLTYGYTF. CDR3 coding DNA: TGTGCCAGCAGCGTAGGCCCAGGGACGTTGACCTATGGCTACACCTTC. This rearrangement joins TRBV9 to TRBJ1-2, with a tentative D call TRBD1 (5 bases). The CDR3 contains 16 residues. Looked up from germline, CDR1 is SGDLS and CDR2 is YYNGEE. V lost 0 bases to trimming and J lost 4 bases, with 16 bases between them.

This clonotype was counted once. The DNA of the CDR3 is TGTGCCAGCAGCCAGGGGCCTAGCGGGAGTTATACAGATACGCAGTATTTT. Its protein product is CASSQGPSGSYTDTQYF. The V and J genes are TRBV3-1 and TRBJ2-3; 10 positions match TRBD2. Germline-derived CDR1 and CDR2 are LGHDT and YNNKEL (reference sequence). The CDR3 length is 17 residues. The trim removed 3 bases at V and 3 bases at J, leaving 9 bases unmatched.

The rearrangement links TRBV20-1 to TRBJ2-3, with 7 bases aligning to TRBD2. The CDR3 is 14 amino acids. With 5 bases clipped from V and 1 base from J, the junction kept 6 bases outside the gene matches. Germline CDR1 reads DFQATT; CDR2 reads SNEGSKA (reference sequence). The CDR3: CSAGGSSGTDTQYF. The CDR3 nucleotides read TGCAGTGCTGGCGGGAGCTCAGGCACAGATACGCAGTATTTT.

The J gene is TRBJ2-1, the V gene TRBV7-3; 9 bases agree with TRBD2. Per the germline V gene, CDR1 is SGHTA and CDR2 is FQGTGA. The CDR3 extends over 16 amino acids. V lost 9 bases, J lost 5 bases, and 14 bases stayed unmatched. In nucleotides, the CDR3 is TGTGCCAGGCAAAAAGAAGGCTTAGCGGGAGACAATGAGCAGTTCTTC. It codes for CARQKEGLAGDNEQFF.

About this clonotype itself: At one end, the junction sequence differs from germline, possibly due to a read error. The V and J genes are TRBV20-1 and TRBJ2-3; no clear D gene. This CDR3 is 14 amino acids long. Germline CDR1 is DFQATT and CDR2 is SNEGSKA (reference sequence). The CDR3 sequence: CSARDGPRFDTRYF. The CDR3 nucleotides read TGCAGTGCTAGAGACGGGCCAAGGTTTGATACGCGGTATTTT.

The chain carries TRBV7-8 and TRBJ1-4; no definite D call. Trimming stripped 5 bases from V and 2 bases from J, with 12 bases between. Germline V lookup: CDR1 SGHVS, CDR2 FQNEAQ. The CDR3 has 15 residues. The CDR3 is CASSLLHATNEKLFF. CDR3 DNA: TGTGCCAGCAGCCTATTACACGCGACTAATGAAAAACTGTTTTTT.

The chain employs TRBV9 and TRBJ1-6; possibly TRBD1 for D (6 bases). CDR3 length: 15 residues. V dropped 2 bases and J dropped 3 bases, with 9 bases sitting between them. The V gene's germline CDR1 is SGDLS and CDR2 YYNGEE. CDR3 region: CASSVADSYNSPLHF. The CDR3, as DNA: TGTGCCAGCAGCGTCGCGGACAGCTATAATTCACCCCTCCACTTT.

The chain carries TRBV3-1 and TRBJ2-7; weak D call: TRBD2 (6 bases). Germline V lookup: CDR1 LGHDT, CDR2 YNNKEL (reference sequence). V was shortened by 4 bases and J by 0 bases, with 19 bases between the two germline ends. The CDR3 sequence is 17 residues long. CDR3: CASSPNAAGTFSYEQYF. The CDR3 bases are TGTGCCAGCAGCCCCAACGCCGCTGGGACTTTCTCCTACGAGCAGTACTTC.

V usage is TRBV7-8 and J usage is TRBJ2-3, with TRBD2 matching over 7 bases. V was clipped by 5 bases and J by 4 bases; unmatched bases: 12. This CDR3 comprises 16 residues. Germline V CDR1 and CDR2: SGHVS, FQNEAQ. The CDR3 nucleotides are TGTGCCAGCAGCAAGAGCGGGATGTCTACAGCAGATACGCAGTATTTT. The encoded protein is CASSKSGMSTADTQYF.

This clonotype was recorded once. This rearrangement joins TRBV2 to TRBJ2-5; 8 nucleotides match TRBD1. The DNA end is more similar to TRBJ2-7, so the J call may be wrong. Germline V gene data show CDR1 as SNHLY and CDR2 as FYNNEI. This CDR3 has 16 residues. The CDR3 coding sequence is TGTGCCAGCAGTGAAGGGGCAGGGGGCGGACAGAACGAGCAGTACTTC. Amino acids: CASSEGAGGGQNEQYF.

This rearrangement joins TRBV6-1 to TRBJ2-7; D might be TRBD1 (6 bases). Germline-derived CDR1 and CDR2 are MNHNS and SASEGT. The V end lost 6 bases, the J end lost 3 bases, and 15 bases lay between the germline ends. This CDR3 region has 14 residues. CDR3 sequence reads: CASSTGQSGYEQYF. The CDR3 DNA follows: TGTGCCAGCAGCACAGGACAGAGCGGCTACGAGCAGTACTTC.

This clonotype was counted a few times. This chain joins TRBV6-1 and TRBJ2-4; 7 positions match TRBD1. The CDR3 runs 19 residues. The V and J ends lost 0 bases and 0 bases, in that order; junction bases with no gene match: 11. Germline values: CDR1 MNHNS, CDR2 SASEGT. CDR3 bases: TGTGCCAGCAGTGAAGCCGTCATCACAGGGGCCCTAGCCAAAAACATTCAGTACTTC. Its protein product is CASSEAVITGALAKNIQYF.

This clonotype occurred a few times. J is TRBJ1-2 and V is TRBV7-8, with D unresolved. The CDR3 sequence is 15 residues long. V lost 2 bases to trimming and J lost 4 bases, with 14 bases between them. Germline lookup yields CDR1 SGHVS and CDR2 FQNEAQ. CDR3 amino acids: CASSLSDGAGYGYTF. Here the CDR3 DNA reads TGTGCCAGCAGCTTATCCGATGGAGCAGGCTATGGCTACACCTTC.

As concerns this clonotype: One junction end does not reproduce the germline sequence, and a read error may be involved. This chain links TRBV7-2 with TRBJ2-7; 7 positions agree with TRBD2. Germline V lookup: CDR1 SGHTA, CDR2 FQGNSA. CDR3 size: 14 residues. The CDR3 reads CASSSDGGTFKQHF. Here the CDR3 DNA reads TGTGCCAGCAGCTCCGACGGGGGGACTTTCAAGCAGCACTTC.

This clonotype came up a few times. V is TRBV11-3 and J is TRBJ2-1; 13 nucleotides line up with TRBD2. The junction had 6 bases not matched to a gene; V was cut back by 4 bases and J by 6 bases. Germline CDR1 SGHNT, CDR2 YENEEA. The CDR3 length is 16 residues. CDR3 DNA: TGTGCCAGCAGCTCCGCGGGACTAGCGGGACCCAATGAGCAGTTCTTC. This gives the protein CASSSAGLAGPNEQFF.

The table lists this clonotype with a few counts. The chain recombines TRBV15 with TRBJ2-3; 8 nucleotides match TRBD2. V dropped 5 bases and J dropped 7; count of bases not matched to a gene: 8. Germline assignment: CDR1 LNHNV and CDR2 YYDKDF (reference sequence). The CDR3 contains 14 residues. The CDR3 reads CATSRGGSDNTQYF. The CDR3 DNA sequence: TGTGCCACCAGCCGGGGGGGTAGCGACAATACGCAGTATTTT.

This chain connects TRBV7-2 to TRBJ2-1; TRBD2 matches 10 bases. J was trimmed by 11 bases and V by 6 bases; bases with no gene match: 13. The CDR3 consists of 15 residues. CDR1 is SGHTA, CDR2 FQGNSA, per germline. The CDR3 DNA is TGTGCCAGCAGTTCCGCGGTACTAGCGGGAAATAAGCAGTTCTTC. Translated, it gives CASSSAVLAGNKQFF.

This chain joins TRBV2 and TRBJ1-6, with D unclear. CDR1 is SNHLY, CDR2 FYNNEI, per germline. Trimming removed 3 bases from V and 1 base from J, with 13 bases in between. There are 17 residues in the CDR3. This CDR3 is CASSDGSQRSYNSPLHF. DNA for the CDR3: TGTGCCAGCAGTGACGGCAGCCAGAGGTCCTATAATTCACCCCTCCACTTT.

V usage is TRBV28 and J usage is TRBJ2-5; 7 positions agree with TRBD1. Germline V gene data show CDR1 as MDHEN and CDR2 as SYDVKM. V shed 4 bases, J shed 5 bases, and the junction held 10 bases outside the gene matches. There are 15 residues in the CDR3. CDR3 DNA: TGTGCCAGCAGTTCGTTCCCGGGACAGCGGGAGACCCAGTACTTC. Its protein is CASSSFPGQRETQYF.

Written as DNA, the CDR3 is TGTGCCAGCAGGCCTACTACAGGGGATTACACTGAAGCTTTCTTT. It codes for CASRPTTGDYTEAFF. J is TRBJ1-1 and V is TRBV11-2, with 7 bases fitting TRBD1. The CDR3 is made up of 15 amino acids. CDR1 is SGHAT and CDR2 is FQNNGV in the germline V gene. Losses at the gene ends were 6 bases for V and 3 bases for J; bases not matched to a gene: 10.

This CDR3 is CASSPGLYPIQETQYF. As DNA, the CDR3 is TGTGCCAGCAGCCCCGGACTCTATCCGATCCAAGAGACCCAGTACTTC. The chain recombines TRBV7-3 with TRBJ2-5, with D possibly matching TRBD2 (5 bases). With 5 bases removed from V and 1 base from J, the gap between germline ends came to 17 bases. Germline V gene lookup returns CDR1 SGHTA and CDR2 FQGTGA. CDR3 length: 16 amino acids.